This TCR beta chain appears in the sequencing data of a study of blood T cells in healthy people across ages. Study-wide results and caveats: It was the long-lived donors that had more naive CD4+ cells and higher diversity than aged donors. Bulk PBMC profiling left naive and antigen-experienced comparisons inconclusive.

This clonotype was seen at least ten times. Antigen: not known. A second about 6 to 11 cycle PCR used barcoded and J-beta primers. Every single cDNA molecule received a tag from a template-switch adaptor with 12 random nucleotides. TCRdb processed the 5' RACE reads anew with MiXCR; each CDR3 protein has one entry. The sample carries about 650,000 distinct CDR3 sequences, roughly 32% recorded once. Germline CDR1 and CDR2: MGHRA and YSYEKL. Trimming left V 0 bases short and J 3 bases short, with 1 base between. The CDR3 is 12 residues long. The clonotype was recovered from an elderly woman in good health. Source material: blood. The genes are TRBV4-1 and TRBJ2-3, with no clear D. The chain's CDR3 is CASSQDTDTQYF. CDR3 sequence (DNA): TGCGCCAGCAGCCAAGATACAGATACGCAGTATTTT.